Each of the 4 T cell receptor beta chains below was sequenced from the same sample in a study of regulatory T cells in long-lasting Graves disease. Time point of the sample: newly diagnosed GD, antithyroid drugs for less than 3 months. With RNA extracted from PBMCs as input, the TCR library was made. Library construction for TCR beta used iRepertoire HTBI primers and Arm-PCR of CDR3 regions. TCRdb called the multiplex PCR reads again in MiXCR, with one record for every CDR3 protein. The table records about 540,000 distinct CDR3 sequences, roughly 13% of them present only once. These data were also reused for a study on T cells in Graves' hyperthyroidism and ophthalmopathy.

The sequencing here drew on peripheral blood mononuclear cells (PBMCs), taken at new diagnosis, from a patient treated with antithyroid drugs. The origin of the receptors is a man under 40 with Graves disease.

This clonotype was counted ten times or more. The V and J genes are TRBV5-1 and TRBJ2-7, with a weak D call TRBD1 (6 bases). The V end was cut by 2 bases, the J end by 0 bases, with 12 bases between. CDR3 size: 15 residues. Germline-derived CDR1 and CDR2 are SGHRS and YFSETQ. The CDR3 reads CASSFGQLSSYEQYF. The CDR3 coding sequence is TGCGCCAGCAGCTTCGGACAGCTTAGCTCCTACGAGCAGTACTTC.

The rearrangement links TRBV20-1 to TRBJ2-7; TRBD2 might be the D (6 bases). CDR1 DFQATT and CDR2 SNEGSKA come from the germline V gene (reference sequence). V was clipped by 0 bases and J by 0 bases, with 12 bases between them. The CDR3 covers 15 residues. CDR3 DNA: TGCAGTGCTAGAGATCATCGGGGAGGCTCCTACGAGCAGTACTTC. This sequence encodes CSARDHRGGSYEQYF.

Many counts were recorded for this clonotype. The V and J genes are TRBV11-2 and TRBJ2-3; 8 bases agree with TRBD2. The germline CDR1 and CDR2 sequences are SGHAT and FQNNGV. The V segment lost 2 bases and the J segment 4 bases; nucleotides outside the gene matches: 5. The CDR3 covers 15 residues. CDR3 DNA sequence: TGTGCCAGCAGCTTATCAAGCGGGAGTGCAGATACGCAGTATTTT. Its protein product is CASSLSSGSADTQYF.

This clonotype appeared a few times. The rearrangement links TRBV20-1 to TRBJ1-5; 9 nucleotides line up with TRBD1. CDR3 size: 13 residues. Germline lookup yields CDR1 DFQATT and CDR2 SNEGSKA (reference sequence). The trim removed 6 bases at V and 6 bases at J, leaving 6 bases unmatched. The CDR3 sequence is CSAFTGGPQPQHF. CDR3 bases: TGCAGTGCCTTTACAGGGGGCCCTCAGCCCCAGCATTTT.